Below, 6 T cell receptor beta chains from the same sample are listed, as sequenced in a study of blood T cell repertoires in COVID-19. The data were produced by immunoSEQ multiplex PCR, yet TCRdb's version contains in-frame clones alone and is incomplete. The sample lists about 260,000 clones; around nine tenths were seen once. Sequenced sample: peripheral blood. The receptors come from a man aged 40-49 years who had recovered from COVID-19.

The chain has TRBV29-1 and TRBJ2-7, with D perhaps TRBD1 (6 bases). Trimming removed 3 bases at V and 5 bases at J, with 8 bases between. The CDR3 extends over 11 amino acids. Germline V CDR1 and CDR2: SQVTM, ANQGSEA. The CDR3: CSVDTGNEQYF. CDR3 nucleotides: TGCAGCGTTGATACAGGGAACGAGCAGTACTTC.

The rearrangement joins TRBV9 to TRBJ2-7, with 12 bases lining up with TRBD2. CDR3 length: 19 residues. CDR1 and CDR2 (germline): SGDLS, YYNGEE. The junction had 11 bases not matched to a gene; V was cut back by 0 bases and J by 1 base. In nucleotides, the CDR3 is TGTGCCAGCAGCGTAGGTCCTAGCGGGGGGGGCCGGCTGTCCTACGAGCAGTACTTC. Translation gives CASSVGPSGGGRLSYEQYF. Variable domain in full (rest from reference TRBV9 and TRBJ2-7): DSGVTQTPKHLITATGQRVTLRCSPRSGDLSVYWYQQSLDQGLQFLIQYYNGEERAKGNILERFSAQQFPDLHSELNLSSLELGDSALYFCASSVGPSGGGRLSYEQYFGPGTRLTVT.

This clone was observed once. This chain uses TRBV2 with TRBJ1-4, with 7 bases lining up with TRBD1. This CDR3 comprises 15 residues. V was pared by 6 bases and J by 7 bases, with 11 bases of the junction left unmatched. Germline V lookup: CDR1 SNHLY, CDR2 FYNNEI. The CDR3 sequence: CASRDKGARGEKLFF. The CDR3 coding sequence is TGTGCCAGCAGAGACAAGGGGGCGCGTGGTGAAAAACTGTTTTTT.

In the case of this clone: Sequence at one end of the junction differs from germline and may be a read error. The J gene is TRBJ2-1, the V gene TRBV6-1; TRBD1 matches at 8 bases. The CDR3 contains 13 residues. Germline CDR1 MNHNS, CDR2 SASEGT. This chain's CDR3 is CASSQAGGGKQFF. In DNA form, the CDR3 reads TGTGCCAGCAGTCAAGCAGGGGGCGGTAAGCAGTTCTTC.

As regards this clone: This same CDR3 is encoded by further DNA sequences in the sample. The rearrangement links TRBV19 to TRBJ1-5, with D tentatively TRBD1 (5 bases). The germline V gene has CDR1 LNHDA and CDR2 SQIVND (reference sequence). V was shortened by 6 bases and J by 2 bases, with 11 bases between the two germline ends. The CDR3 consists of 14 residues. Here the CDR3 DNA reads TGTGCCAGTAGCGTTACGGGGGGCAATCAGCCCCAGCATTTT. Residues: CASSVTGGNQPQHF.

This clone showed up just a few times. The chain couples TRBV29-1 to TRBJ2-5; the D gene is possibly TRBD1 (6 bases). Looked up from germline, CDR1 is SQVTM and CDR2 is ANQGSEA. This CDR3 is built from 12 residues. V was clipped by 6 bases and J by 4 bases, with 12 bases between them. The CDR3 DNA reads TGCAGCGTACAGGGTATAGGAGAGACCCAGTACTTC. This encodes CSVQGIGETQYF. The variable domain in full, with the rest retrieved from reference TRBV29-1 and TRBJ2-5, is SAVISQKPSRDICQRGTSLTIQCQVDSQVTMMFWYRQQPGQSLTLIATANQGSEATYESGFVIDKFPISRPNLTFSTLTVSNMSPEDSSIYLCSVQGIGETQYFGPGTRLLVL.